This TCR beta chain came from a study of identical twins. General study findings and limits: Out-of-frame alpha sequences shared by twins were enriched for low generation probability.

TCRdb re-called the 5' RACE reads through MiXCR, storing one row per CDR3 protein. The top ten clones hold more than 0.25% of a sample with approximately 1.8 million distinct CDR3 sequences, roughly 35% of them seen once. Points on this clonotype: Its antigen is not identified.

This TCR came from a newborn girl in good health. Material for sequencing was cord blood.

CDR3 in amino acids: CASSLFGTSGTDTQYF. For the CDR3, the DNA is TGTGCCAGCAGTTTATTCGGGACTAGTGGCACAGATACGCAGTATTTT. The chain combines TRBV12-3 or TRBV12-4 with TRBJ2-3; 8 bases fit TRBD2. The CDR3 length is 16 residues. Trimming took 2 bases from V and 1 from J; bases not matched to a gene: 5.